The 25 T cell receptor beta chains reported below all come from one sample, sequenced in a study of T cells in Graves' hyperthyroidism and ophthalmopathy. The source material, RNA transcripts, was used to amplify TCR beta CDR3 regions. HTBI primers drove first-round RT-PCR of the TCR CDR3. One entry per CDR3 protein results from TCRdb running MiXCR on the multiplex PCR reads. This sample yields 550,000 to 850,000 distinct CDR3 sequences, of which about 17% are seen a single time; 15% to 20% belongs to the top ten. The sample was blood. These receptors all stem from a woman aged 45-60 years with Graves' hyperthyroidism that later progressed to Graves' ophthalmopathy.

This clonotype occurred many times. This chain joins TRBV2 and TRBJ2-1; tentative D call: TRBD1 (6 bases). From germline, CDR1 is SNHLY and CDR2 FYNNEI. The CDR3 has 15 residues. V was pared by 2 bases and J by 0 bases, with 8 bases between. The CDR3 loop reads CASSETGNSYNEQFF. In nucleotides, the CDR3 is TGTGCCAGCAGTGAAACAGGGAACTCCTACAATGAGCAGTTCTTC. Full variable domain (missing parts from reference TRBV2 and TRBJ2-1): EPEVTQTPSHQVTQMGQEVILRCVPISNHLYFYWYRQILGQKVEFLVSFYNNEISEKSEIFDDQFSVERPDGSNFTLKIRSTKLEDSAMYFCASSETGNSYNEQFFGPGTRLTVL.

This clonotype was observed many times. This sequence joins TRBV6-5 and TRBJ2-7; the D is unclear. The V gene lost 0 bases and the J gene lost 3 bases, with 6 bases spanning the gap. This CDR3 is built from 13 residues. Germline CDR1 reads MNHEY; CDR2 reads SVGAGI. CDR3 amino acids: CASSYSKDYEQYF. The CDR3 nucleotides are TGTGCCAGCAGTTACTCGAAAGACTACGAGCAGTACTTC.

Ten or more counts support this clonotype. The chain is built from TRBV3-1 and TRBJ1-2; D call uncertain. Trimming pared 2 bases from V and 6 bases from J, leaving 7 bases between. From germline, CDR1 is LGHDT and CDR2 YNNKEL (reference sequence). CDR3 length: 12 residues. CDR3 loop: CASSQSPHGYTF. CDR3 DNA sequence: TGTGCCAGCAGCCAAAGCCCCCATGGCTACACCTTC.

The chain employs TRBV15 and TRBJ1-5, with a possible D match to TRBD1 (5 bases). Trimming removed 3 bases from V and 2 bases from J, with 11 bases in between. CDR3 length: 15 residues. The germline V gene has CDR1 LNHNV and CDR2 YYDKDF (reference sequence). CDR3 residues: CATSRGGLGNQPQHF. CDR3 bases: TGTGCCACCAGCAGGGGGGGTTTAGGCAATCAGCCCCAGCATTTT.

CDR3 nucleotides: TGTGCCAGTTTGGACAGTATAGCCGGAGAAGCTTTCTTT. Encoded protein: CASLDSIAGEAFF. The V call is TRBV19, the J call TRBJ1-1, with a possible D match to TRBD1 (6 bases). CDR1 and CDR2 from the germline V gene are LNHDA and SQIVND (reference sequence). V gave up 8 bases and J gave up 8 bases, with 18 bases separating them. This CDR3 has 13 amino acids.

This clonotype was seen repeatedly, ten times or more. CDR3 nucleotide sequence: TGTGCCAGCAGCTCCGCCTGGGGGGAGGTCCTGGATGAGCAGTTCTTC. Its translation: CASSSAWGEVLDEQFF. The V gene is TRBV11-1, the J gene TRBJ2-1; perhaps TRBD2 as D (6 bases). Looked up from germline, CDR1 is SGHAT and CDR2 is FQDESV (reference sequence). This CDR3 is built from 16 residues. V lost 4 bases, J lost 8 bases, and 21 bases lay in between.

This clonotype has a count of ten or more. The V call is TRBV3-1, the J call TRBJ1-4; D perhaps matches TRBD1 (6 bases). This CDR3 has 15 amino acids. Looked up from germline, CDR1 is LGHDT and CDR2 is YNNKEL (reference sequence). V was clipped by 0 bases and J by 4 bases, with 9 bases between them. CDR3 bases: TGTGCCAGCAGCCAAGATTGGACAGATAATGAAAAACTGTTTTTT. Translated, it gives CASSQDWTDNEKLFF.

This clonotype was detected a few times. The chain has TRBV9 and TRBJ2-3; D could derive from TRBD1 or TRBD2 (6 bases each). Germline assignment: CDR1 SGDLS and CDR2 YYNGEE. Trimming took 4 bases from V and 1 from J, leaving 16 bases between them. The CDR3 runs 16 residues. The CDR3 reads CASSSEGGRGTDTQYF. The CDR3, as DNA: TGTGCCAGCAGCTCGGAAGGGGGGCGGGGCACAGATACGCAGTATTTT.

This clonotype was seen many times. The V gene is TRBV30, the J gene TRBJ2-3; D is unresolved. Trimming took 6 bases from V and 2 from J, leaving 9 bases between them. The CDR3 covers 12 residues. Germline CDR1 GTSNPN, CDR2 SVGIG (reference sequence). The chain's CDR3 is CACRPDTDTQYF. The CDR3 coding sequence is TGTGCCTGCCGACCTGACACAGATACGCAGTATTTT.

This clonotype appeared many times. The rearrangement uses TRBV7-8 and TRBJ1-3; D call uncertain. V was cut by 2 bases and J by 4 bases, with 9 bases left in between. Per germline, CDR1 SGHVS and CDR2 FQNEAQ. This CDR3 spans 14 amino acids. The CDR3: CASSLLKAGNTIYF. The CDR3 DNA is TGTGCCAGCAGCTTATTAAAGGCGGGAAACACCATATATTTT.

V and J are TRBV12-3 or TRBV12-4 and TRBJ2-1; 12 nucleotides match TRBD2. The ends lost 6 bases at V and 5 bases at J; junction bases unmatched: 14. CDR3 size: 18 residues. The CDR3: CASRQTSGGPTGDNEQFF. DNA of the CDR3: TGTGCCAGCAGACAGACTAGCGGGGGCCCGACCGGGGACAATGAGCAGTTCTTC.

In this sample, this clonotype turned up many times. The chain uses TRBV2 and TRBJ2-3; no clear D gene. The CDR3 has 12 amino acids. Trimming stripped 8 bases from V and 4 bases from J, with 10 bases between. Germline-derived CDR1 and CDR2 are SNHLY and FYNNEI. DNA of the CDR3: TGTGCCAGCCGGTGGACCTCAGATACGCAGTATTTT. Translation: CASRWTSDTQYF.

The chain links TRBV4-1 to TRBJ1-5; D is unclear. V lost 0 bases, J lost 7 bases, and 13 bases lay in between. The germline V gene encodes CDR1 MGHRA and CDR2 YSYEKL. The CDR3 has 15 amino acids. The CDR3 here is CASSQDGDLRQPQHF. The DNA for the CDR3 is TGCGCCAGCAGCCAAGACGGTGACCTGAGGCAGCCCCAGCATTTT.

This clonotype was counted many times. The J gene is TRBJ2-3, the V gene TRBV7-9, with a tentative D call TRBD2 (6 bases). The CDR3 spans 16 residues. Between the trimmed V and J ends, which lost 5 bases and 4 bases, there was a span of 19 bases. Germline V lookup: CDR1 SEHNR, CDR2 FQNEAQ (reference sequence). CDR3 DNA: TGTGCCAGCAGCCGATCGGGGGTCACCCTGTCAGATACGCAGTATTTT. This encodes CASSRSGVTLSDTQYF. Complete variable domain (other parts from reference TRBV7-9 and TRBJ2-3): DTGVSQNPRHKITKRGQNVTFRCDPISEHNRLYWYRQTLGQGPEFLTYFQNEAQLEKSRLLSDRFSAERPKGSFSTLEIQRTEQGDSAMYLCASSRSGVTLSDTQYFGPGTRLTVL.

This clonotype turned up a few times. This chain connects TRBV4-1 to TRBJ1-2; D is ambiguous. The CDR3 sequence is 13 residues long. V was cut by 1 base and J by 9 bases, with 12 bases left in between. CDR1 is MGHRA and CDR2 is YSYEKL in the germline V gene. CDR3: CASSQGPSNSYTF. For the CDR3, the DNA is TGCGCCAGCAGCCAAGGGCCCTCTAATAGCTACACCTTC.

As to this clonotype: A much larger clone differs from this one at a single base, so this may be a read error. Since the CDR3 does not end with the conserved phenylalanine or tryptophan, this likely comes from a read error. The CDR3: CASRDLSMNTEAFS. DNA of the CDR3: TGTGCCAGTCGAGACCTGAGCATGAACACTGAAGCTTTCTCT. This rearrangement joins TRBV2 to TRBJ1-1; D not resolved. Per the germline V gene, CDR1 is SNHLY and CDR2 is FYNNEI. This CDR3 has 14 amino acids. The V gene lost 9 bases and the J gene lost 0 bases, with 14 bases spanning the gap.

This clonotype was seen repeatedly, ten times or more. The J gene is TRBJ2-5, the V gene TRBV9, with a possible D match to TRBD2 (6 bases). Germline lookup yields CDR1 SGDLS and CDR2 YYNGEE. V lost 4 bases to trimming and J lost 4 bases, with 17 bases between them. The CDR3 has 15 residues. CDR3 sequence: CASSPLGGTGETQYF. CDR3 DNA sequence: TGTGCCAGCAGCCCCCTCGGGGGAACTGGAGAGACCCAGTACTTC.

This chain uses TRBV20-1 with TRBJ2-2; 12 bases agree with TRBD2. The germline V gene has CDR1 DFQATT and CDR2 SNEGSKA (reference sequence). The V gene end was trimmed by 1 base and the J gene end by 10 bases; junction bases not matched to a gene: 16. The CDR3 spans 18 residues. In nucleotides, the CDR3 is TGCAGTGCTAGAGGGGCCGAGTCTAGCGGGGGGGCAATAGAGGAGCTGTTTTTT. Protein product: CSARGAESSGGAIEELFF.

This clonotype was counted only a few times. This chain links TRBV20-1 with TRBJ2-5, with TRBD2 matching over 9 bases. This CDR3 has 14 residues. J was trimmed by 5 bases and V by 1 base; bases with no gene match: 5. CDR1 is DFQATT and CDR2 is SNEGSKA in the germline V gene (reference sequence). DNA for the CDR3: TGCAGTGCTAGAGTGCGGGGGGGCCTGGAGACCCAGTACTTC. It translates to CSARVRGGLETQYF.

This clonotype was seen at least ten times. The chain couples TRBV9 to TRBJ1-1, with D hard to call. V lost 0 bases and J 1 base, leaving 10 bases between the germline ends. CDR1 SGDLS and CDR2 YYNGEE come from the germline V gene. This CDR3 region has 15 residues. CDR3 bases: TGTGCCAGCAGCGTAGGAGGTCAGCCGAACACTGAAGCTTTCTTT. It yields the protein CASSVGGQPNTEAFF.

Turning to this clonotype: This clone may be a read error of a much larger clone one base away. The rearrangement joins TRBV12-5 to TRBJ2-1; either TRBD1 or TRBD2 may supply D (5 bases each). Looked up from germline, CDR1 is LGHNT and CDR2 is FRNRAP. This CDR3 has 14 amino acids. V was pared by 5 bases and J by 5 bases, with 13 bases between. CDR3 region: CASGHGASDNEQFF. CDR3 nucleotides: TGTGCTAGTGGTCACGGGGCTTCCGACAATGAGCAGTTCTTC.

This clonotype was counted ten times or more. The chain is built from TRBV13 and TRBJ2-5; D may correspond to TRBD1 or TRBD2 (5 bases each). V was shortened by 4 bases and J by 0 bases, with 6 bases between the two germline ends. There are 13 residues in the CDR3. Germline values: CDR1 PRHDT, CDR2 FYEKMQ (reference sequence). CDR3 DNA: TGTGCCAGCAGCTGGGGGTACCAAGAGACCCAGTACTTC. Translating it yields CASSWGYQETQYF.

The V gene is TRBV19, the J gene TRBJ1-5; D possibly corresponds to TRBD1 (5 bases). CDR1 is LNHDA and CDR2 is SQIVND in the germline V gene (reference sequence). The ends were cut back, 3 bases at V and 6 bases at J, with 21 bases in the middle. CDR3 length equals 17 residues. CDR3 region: CASSILNGQGSGQPQHF. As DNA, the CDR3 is TGTGCCAGTAGTATCTTAAACGGGCAGGGATCGGGTCAGCCCCAGCATTTT.

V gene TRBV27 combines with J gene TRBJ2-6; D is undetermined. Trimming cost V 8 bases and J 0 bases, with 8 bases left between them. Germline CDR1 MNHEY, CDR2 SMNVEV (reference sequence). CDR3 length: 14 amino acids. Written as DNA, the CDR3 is TGTGCCAGCCAACTTTTCTCTGGGGCCAACGTCCTGACTTTC. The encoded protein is CASQLFSGANVLTF.

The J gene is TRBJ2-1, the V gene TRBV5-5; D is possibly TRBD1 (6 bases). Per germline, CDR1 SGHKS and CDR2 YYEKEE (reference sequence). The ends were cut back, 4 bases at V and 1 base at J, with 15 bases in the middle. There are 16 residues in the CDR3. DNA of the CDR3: TGTGCCAGCAGCGTAAAACAGGGTTGGTCCTACAATGAGCAGTTCTTC. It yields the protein CASSVKQGWSYNEQFF.